Below, one T cell receptor (beta chain) is given with its context. This specimen comes from a study of T cell clonotyping in hematopoietic cell transplantation. Sequencing was performed with immunoSEQ multiplex PCR; in TCRdb, only in-frame clones are kept and a portion is missing. The data show about 9,300 clones, 86% seen once. The trim removed 0 bases at V and 3 bases at J, leaving 4 bases unmatched. CDR3 length: 16 amino acids. Germline V gives CDR1 PRHDT, CDR2 FYEKMQ (reference sequence). The V and J genes are TRBV13 and TRBJ2-3; TRBD1 aligns across 9 bases. The origin of this receptor is a human patient who had an allogeneic stem cell transplant, so the T cells may come from the graft donor. The donor label of this sample is uncertain. Some clones in this sample may be carry-over from other donors' samples. Sequenced here: PBMCs, sampled 180 days after allogeneic stem cell transplant. This CDR3 reads CASSLGGTGLTDTQYF. The CDR3 DNA reads as TGTGCCAGCAGCTTAGGGGGGACAGGGCTAACAGATACGCAGTATTTT. Using reference TRBV13 and TRBJ2-3 for the parts outside the CDR3, the full variable domain is AAGVIQSPRHLIKEKRETATLKCYPIPRHDTVYWYQQGPGQDPQFLISFYEKMQSDKGSIPDRFSAQQFSDYHSELNMSSLELGDSALYFCASSLGGTGLTDTQYFGPGTRLTVL.